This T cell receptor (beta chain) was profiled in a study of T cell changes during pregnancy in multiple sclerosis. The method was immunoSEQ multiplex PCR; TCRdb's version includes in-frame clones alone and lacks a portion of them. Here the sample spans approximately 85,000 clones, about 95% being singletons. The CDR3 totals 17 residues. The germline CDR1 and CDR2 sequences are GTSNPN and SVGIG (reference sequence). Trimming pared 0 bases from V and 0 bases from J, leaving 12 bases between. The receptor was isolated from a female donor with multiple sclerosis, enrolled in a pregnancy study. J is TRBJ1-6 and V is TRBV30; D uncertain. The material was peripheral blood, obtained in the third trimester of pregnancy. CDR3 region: CAWSVSGSSSYNSPLHF. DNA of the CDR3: TGTGCCTGGAGTGTCTCCGGTTCTAGCTCCTATAATTCACCCCTCCACTTT.